Shown below are 25 T cell receptor beta chains from a single sample sequenced in a study of graft-versus-host responses after intestinal transplantation (dated by TCRdb to about 2021). The library was obtained by the immunoSEQ multiplex PCR assay. TCRdb carries this immuneACCESS record with in-frame sequences only. Its versions omit some clonotypes, under half of them owing to an unresolved V gene in the studies checked, with the rest unexplained. The sample contains under 5,500 clones, approximately 80% of them found a single time. In total, the top ten clones hold more than 7% of the sample. To isolate intraepithelial and lamina propria lymphocytes from graft specimens, dithiothreitol, EDTA incubations and collagenase D digestion were used. Sequencing used ileum tissue, obtained 9 days after transplant. These receptors all stem from a human patient who received an intestinal transplant, so some T cells may come from the graft donor.

This sequence joins TRBV11-2 and TRBJ2-3, with D possibly being TRBD1 (6 bases). With 3 bases removed from V and 14 bases from J, the gap between germline ends came to 15 bases. CDR3 size: 12 residues. The germline CDR1 and CDR2 sequences are SGHAT and FQNNGV. CDR3 amino acids: CASSFEGGVGYF. The CDR3, as DNA: TGTGCCAGCAGCTTCGAAGGGGGAGTTGGGTATTTT. The full variable domain, in which reference TRBV11-2 and TRBJ2-3 provide the parts outside the CDR3, is EAGVAQSPRYKIIEKRQSVAFWCNPISGHATLYWYQQILGQGPKLLIQFQNNGVVDDSQLPKDRFSAERLKGVDSTLKIQPAKLEDSAVYLCASSFEGGVGYFGPGTRLTVL.

The chain uses TRBV6-6 and TRBJ2-5; D is undetermined. V lost 2 bases to trimming and J lost 9 bases, with 10 bases between them. This CDR3 is 12 amino acids long. The V gene's germline CDR1 is MNHNY and CDR2 SVGAGI (reference sequence). CDR3 loop: CASSYPASAQYF. In DNA form, the CDR3 reads TGTGCCAGCAGTTACCCCGCATCCGCCCAGTACTTC.

In its sample, this clone ranks as large (0.1 to 1%). The rearrangement links TRBV19 to TRBJ1-3; D is perhaps TRBD1 (5 bases). The CDR3 covers 15 residues. Germline V CDR1 and CDR2: LNHDA, SQIVND (reference sequence). Trimming took off 7 bases at V and 3 bases at J, with 16 bases between the two ends. The DNA for the CDR3 is TGTGCCAGTATTTCCTCCGGGGGACGTGGAAACACCATATATTTT. Protein: CASISSGGRGNTIYF.

V usage is TRBV27 and J usage is TRBJ2-3, with 9 bases aligning to TRBD2. This CDR3 has 15 residues. The germline V gene encodes CDR1 MNHEY and CDR2 SMNVEV (reference sequence). The V gene end was trimmed by 3 bases and the J gene end by 0 bases; junction bases not matched to a gene: 1. CDR3 in amino acids: CASSFTSGSTDTQYF. The CDR3 DNA sequence: TGTGCCAGCAGTTTTACTAGCGGGAGCACAGATACGCAGTATTTT.

This rearrangement joins TRBV2 to TRBJ2-3; D is ambiguous. V lost 7 bases to trimming and J lost 1 base, with 3 bases between them. Germline V gives CDR1 SNHLY, CDR2 FYNNEI. CDR3 length: 11 amino acids. CDR3 DNA sequence: TGTGCCAGCACCCGCACAGATACGCAGTATTTT. As protein: CASTRTDTQYF.

This chain connects TRBV5-1 to TRBJ1-4; D unresolved. The germline CDR1 and CDR2 sequences are SGHRS and YFSETQ. The CDR3 consists of 14 residues. V was trimmed by 0 bases and J by 0 bases, leaving 3 bases between them. This CDR3 is CASSLGATNEKLFF. The CDR3, as DNA: TGCGCCAGCAGCTTGGGGGCAACTAATGAAAAACTGTTTTTT.

This chain connects TRBV7-3 to TRBJ2-5, with D possibly matching TRBD2 (6 bases). There are 13 residues in the CDR3. The V gene lost 5 bases and the J gene lost 6 bases, with 13 bases spanning the gap. Per germline, CDR1 SGHTA and CDR2 FQGTGA. The CDR3 DNA reads TGTGCCAGCAGCCGCCGCGGGGACCAGACCCAGTACTTC. This encodes CASSRRGDQTQYF.

The V and J genes are TRBV27 and TRBJ2-1; 12 bases map to TRBD2. This CDR3 contains 18 residues. V was pared by 3 bases and J by 7 bases, with 13 bases of the junction left unmatched. The germline V gene encodes CDR1 MNHEY and CDR2 SMNVEV (reference sequence). CDR3 nucleotides: TGTGCCAGCAGTTTCCTGCCCGGACTAGCGGGGATTTTAAATGAGCAGTTCTTC. This codes for CASSFLPGLAGILNEQFF.

The chain has TRBV5-1 and TRBJ2-1, with 13 bases that match TRBD2. The V gene's germline CDR1 is SGHRS and CDR2 YFSETQ. After removal of 1 base from V and 6 bases from J, the junction contained 4 bases not matched to a gene. The CDR3 is made up of 16 amino acids. The CDR3 DNA reads as TGCGCCAGCAGCTTGAGACTAGCGGGGGGCTTCAATGAGCAGTTCTTC. Its translation: CASSLRLAGGFNEQFF.

The V gene is TRBV21-1, the J gene TRBJ2-7; the DNA was not compared with TRBD2, the D call given in the table. TRBV21-1 is tagged as a pseudogene. The CDR3 consists of 11 residues. CDR3 sequence (DNA): TGTGCCAGCAGTACTAGGACGTGGCAGTACTTC. Translation gives CASSTRTWQYF.

The chain links TRBV5-5 to TRBJ2-3; D might be TRBD1 (6 bases). The CDR3 consists of 14 residues. Germline lookup yields CDR1 SGHKS and CDR2 YYEKEE (reference sequence). Trimming cost V 0 bases and J 4 bases, with 9 bases left between them. The CDR3: CASSLEGVADTQYF. In DNA, the CDR3 is TGTGCCAGCAGCTTGGAGGGGGTTGCAGATACGCAGTATTTT. The entire variable domain, with the rest obtained from reference TRBV5-5 and TRBJ2-3, is as follows: DAGVTQSPTHLIKTRGQQVTLRCSPISGHKSVSWYQQVLGQGPQFIFQYYEKEERGRGNFPDRFSARQFPNYSSELNVNALLLGDSALYLCASSLEGVADTQYFGPGTRLTVL.

V is TRBV14 and J is TRBJ1-2; D gene ambiguous. Germline V CDR1 and CDR2: SGHDN, FVKESK. This CDR3 is 13 amino acids long. The V and J ends lost 1 base and 0 bases respectively, with 3 bases between them. In DNA form, the CDR3 reads TGTGCCAGCAGCCAAGTAGCTAACTATGGCTACACCTTC. Amino acids: CASSQVANYGYTF.

V is TRBV21-1 and J is TRBJ1-5; TRBD1 is the table's D call and was not checked against the DNA. TRBV21-1 is annotated as a pseudogene. The CDR3 has 15 amino acids. The CDR3 DNA reads as TGTGCCAGCAGCAAAGGCAGGGCAGCCCATCAGCCCCAGCATTTT. It encodes CASSKGRAAHQPQHF.

CDR3 sequence: CASSVSRTLGVSTEAFF. The CDR3, as DNA: TGTGCCAGCAGCGTAAGTCGGACTTTGGGGGTTAGCACTGAAGCTTTCTTT. The chain is built from TRBV9 and TRBJ1-1; D may be TRBD1 (5 bases). Trimming took off 1 base at V and 4 bases at J, with 20 bases between the two ends. The CDR3 has 17 amino acids. Germline V CDR1 and CDR2: SGDLS, YYNGEE.

Here the CDR3 DNA reads TGTGCCAGCAGTGAAGCCCAGCCTATTTTCCGTGCCGGGGAGCTGTTTTTT. Amino acids: CASSEAQPIFRAGELFF. The genes are TRBV6-4 and TRBJ2-2, with D unclear. The CDR3 sequence is 17 residues long. From germline, CDR1 is MRHNA and CDR2 SNTAGT. V gave up 3 bases and J gave up 6 bases, with 20 bases separating them.

This chain uses TRBV5-3 with TRBJ2-5; D might be TRBD1 (6 bases). TRBV5-3 qualifies as an ORF whose function is uncertain. V was shortened by 1 base and J by 3 bases, with 7 bases between the two germline ends. The CDR3 is made up of 13 amino acids. The CDR3 is CARSLQGKETQYF. The CDR3 coding sequence is TGTGCCAGAAGCTTGCAGGGGAAAGAGACCCAGTACTTC.

The CDR3 loop reads CASSFQGATNEKLFF. In nucleotides, the CDR3 is TGTGCCAGCAGCTTCCAGGGGGCCACTAATGAAAAACTGTTTTTT. J is TRBJ1-4 and V is TRBV6-6, with 8 bases matching TRBD1. Germline V gene lookup returns CDR1 MNHNY and CDR2 SVGAGI (reference sequence). V gave up 6 bases and J gave up 2 bases; unmatched junction bases: 5. This CDR3 contains 15 residues.

This clone was observed a single time. J is TRBJ2-3 and V is TRBV4-1, with 7 bases lining up with TRBD2. With 3 bases clipped from V and 5 bases from J, the junction kept 8 bases outside the gene matches. The germline gives CDR1 MGHRA, CDR2 YSYEKL. The length of the CDR3 is 15 residues. The CDR3 loop reads CASSHPGGGRDTQYF. The CDR3 region has the DNA TGCGCCAGCAGCCACCCCGGGGGAGGGAGAGATACGCAGTATTTT.

The V and J genes are TRBV27 and TRBJ1-2; TRBD1 matches at 7 bases. The J segment lost 4 bases and the V segment lost 6 bases, leaving 8 bases of the junction unmatched. This CDR3 comprises 14 residues. Germline CDR1 is MNHEY and CDR2 is SMNVEV (reference sequence). In DNA form, the CDR3 reads TGTGCCAGCAGGCCGGGACAGCCTACCTATGGCTACACCTTC. Translation gives CASRPGQPTYGYTF.

The chain couples TRBV11-3 to TRBJ2-5; 8 bases are shared with TRBD2. V shed 5 bases, J shed 1 base, and the junction held 0 bases outside the gene matches. Germline V gene sequence: CDR1 SGHNT, CDR2 YENEEA. This CDR3 spans 13 amino acids. This chain's CDR3 is CASSTSGQETQYF. The CDR3 DNA follows: TGTGCCAGCAGCACTAGCGGCCAAGAGACCCAGTACTTC.

V usage is TRBV4-1 and J usage is TRBJ2-1, with 15 nucleotides matching TRBD2. CDR1 and CDR2 (germline): MGHRA, YSYEKL. J was trimmed by 2 bases and V by 4 bases; bases with no gene match: 3. CDR3 length: 17 amino acids. CDR3 protein: CASSLGLAGGPYNEQFF. CDR3 nucleotides: TGCGCCAGCAGCCTTGGACTAGCGGGAGGGCCCTACAATGAGCAGTTCTTC.

J is TRBJ1-1 and V is TRBV7-2; D possibly corresponds to TRBD1 (5 bases). CDR1 and CDR2 from the germline V gene are SGHTA and FQGNSA. The length of the CDR3 is 15 residues. V lost 5 bases and J 3 bases, leaving 16 bases between the germline ends. The CDR3 protein is CASSQRGGRHTEAFF. In DNA form, the CDR3 reads TGTGCCAGCAGCCAACGGGGGGGAAGGCACACTGAAGCTTTCTTT.

The rearrangement links TRBV19 to TRBJ1-5; TRBD1 is a possible D gene (5 bases). Germline V gives CDR1 LNHDA, CDR2 SQIVND (reference sequence). Trimming took 9 bases from V and 2 from J, leaving 38 bases between them. The CDR3 runs 22 residues. The CDR3 spells CASASLQVLVLWGEGGNQPQHF. CDR3 in DNA: TGTGCCAGCGCAAGCCTCCAAGTTTTGGTATTGTGGGGGGAAGGGGGCAATCAGCCCCAGCATTTT.

In this sample, this clone turned up once. The chain carries TRBV27 and TRBJ2-3, with TRBD2 matching 7 bases. Germline CDR1 and CDR2: MNHEY and SMNVEV (reference sequence). The CDR3 extends over 16 amino acids. V trimming: 6 bases; J trimming: 1 base; junction bases outside the gene matches: 10. CDR3 nucleotides: TGTGCCAGCAGCCGTCCGGGGGGTCTGGGCACAGATACGCAGTATTTT. Translating gives CASSRPGGLGTDTQYF.

This chain joins TRBV18 and TRBJ1-3; D is unresolved. This CDR3 region has 13 residues. Trimming took off 3 bases at V and 4 bases at J, with 7 bases between the two ends. Germline V lookup: CDR1 KGHSH, CDR2 LQKENI. The CDR3 DNA follows: TGTGCCAGCTCACCCGACGTAGGAAACACCATATATTTT. Amino acids: CASSPDVGNTIYF. Supplemented by reference TRBV18 and TRBJ1-3, the full variable domain reads NAGVMQNPRHLVRRRGQEARLRCSPMKGHSHVYWYRQLPEEGLKFMVYLQKENIIDESGMPKERFSAEFPKEGPSILRIQQVVRGDSAAYFCASSPDVGNTIYFGEGSWLTVV.